This TCR beta chain derives from a study of blood T cells in healthy people across ages. This clonotype was observed a handful of times. It was with a sample-barcoded 5' primer and a J-beta primer mix that a second PCR of about 6 to 11 cycles was run. TCRdb recomputed calls from the 5' RACE reads with MiXCR, one row per CDR3 protein. This table holds over a million distinct CDR3 sequences, approximately 25% found once. This CDR3 is 12 amino acids long. Trimming stripped 5 bases from V and 6 bases from J, with 11 bases between. Germline CDR1 SGHKS, CDR2 YYEKEE (reference sequence). These data were likewise used in another study, on T cells of mothers and their children.

The sample was blood. This sequence originates from a girl aged 2 to 9 in good health. This chain links TRBV5-5 with TRBJ1-1; D uncertain. The CDR3 DNA reads TGTGCCAGCAGTCGAGATAACGCTGAAGCTTTCTTT. Encoded protein: CASSRDNAEAFF. The full variable domain, rest sourced from reference TRBV5-5 and TRBJ1-1, is DAGVTQSPTHLIKTRGQQVTLRCSPISGHKSVSWYQQVLGQGPQFIFQYYEKEERGRGNFPDRFSARQFPNYSSELNVNALLLGDSALYLCASSRDNAEAFFGQGTRLTVV.